Each of the 18 T cell receptor beta chains below was sequenced from the same sample in a study of blood T cell repertoires in COVID-19. The protocol was immunoSEQ multiplex PCR, while the TCRdb copy is restricted to in-frame clones and leaves out a portion. The sample includes under 300,000 clones, roughly 80% of them seen just once. The sequencing input was peripheral blood. These receptors originate from a woman aged 40-49 years with active or convalescent COVID-19.

This sequence joins TRBV4-1 and TRBJ2-3, with 10 bases identical to TRBD2. The V gene's germline CDR1 is MGHRA and CDR2 YSYEKL. Trimming removed 0 bases from V and 2 bases from J; junction bases left unmatched: 5. The CDR3 length is 17 residues. Here the CDR3 reads CASSQDPSGGVTDTQYF. The CDR3 region has the DNA TGCGCCAGCAGCCAAGATCCGAGCGGGGGGGTCACAGATACGCAGTATTTT.

Written as DNA, the CDR3 is TGTGCCAGCTTACGGGGGGTGAACACTGAAGCTTTCTTT. Protein sequence: CASLRGVNTEAFF. V and J are TRBV6-5 and TRBJ1-1; a possible D gene is TRBD1 (5 bases). This CDR3 is 13 amino acids long. The V end lost 8 bases, the J end lost 0 bases, and 10 bases lay between the germline ends. The germline V gene has CDR1 MNHEY and CDR2 SVGAGI.

V usage is TRBV3-1 (or the pseudogene TRBV3-2) and J usage is TRBJ1-4; 7 positions agree with TRBD1. V lost 1 base, J lost 4 bases, and 6 bases stayed unmatched. The CDR3 loop spans 16 amino acids. Germline V gene data show CDR1 as LGHDT and CDR2 as YNNKEL (reference sequence). CDR3 residues: CASSQAAGTVNEKLFF. The CDR3 bases are TGTGCCAGCAGCCAAGCGGCCGGGACAGTTAATGAAAAACTGTTTTTT.

J is TRBJ2-3 and V is TRBV4-2; D is undetermined. Germline V gives CDR1 LGHNA, CDR2 YNFKEQ. The length of the CDR3 is 13 residues. Trimming took 5 bases from V and 6 from J, leaving 12 bases between them. The CDR3, as DNA: TGTGCCAGCAGCTCAGAACCCGCCGATACGCAGTATTTT. Its protein product is CASSSEPADTQYF.

This clone was seen just once. The V call is TRBV7-9, the J call TRBJ2-7; 9 bases align to TRBD1. Germline V gene data show CDR1 as SEHNR and CDR2 as FQNEAQ (reference sequence). The CDR3 is made up of 15 amino acids. V lost 2 bases and J lost 3; bases outside the gene matches: 5. CDR3 residues: CASSLRTGEGYEQYF. CDR3 sequence (DNA): TGTGCCAGCAGCTTAAGGACAGGGGAAGGCTACGAGCAGTACTTC.

V usage is TRBV7-2 and J usage is TRBJ2-2; 8 bases are a match to TRBD2. The CDR3 loop spans 15 amino acids. The V segment lost 5 bases and the J segment 7 bases; nucleotides outside the gene matches: 9. Per the germline V gene, CDR1 is SGHTA and CDR2 is FQGNSA. CDR3 sequence (DNA): TGTGCCAGCAGCCCTTCGGGGGGGCTTGTCGGGGAGCTGTTTTTT. Protein: CASSPSGGLVGELFF.

This clone was seen more than once but under ten times. The CDR3 loop reads CASSLPRGGYGYTF. The CDR3 nucleotides are TGTGCCAGCAGCCTGCCCCGGGGTGGCTATGGCTACACCTTC. This chain connects TRBV4-2 to TRBJ1-2, with D unclear. Trimming stripped 4 bases from V and 4 bases from J, with 13 bases between. CDR3 length: 14 amino acids. Per the germline V gene, CDR1 is LGHNA and CDR2 is YNFKEQ.

J is TRBJ1-4 and V is TRBV7-9, with D unresolved. The CDR3 runs 16 residues. V was trimmed by 2 bases and J by 0 bases, leaving 10 bases between them. Germline V gene data show CDR1 as SEHNR and CDR2 as FQNEAQ (reference sequence). CDR3 protein: CASSLLVGATNEKLFF. CDR3 DNA sequence: TGTGCCAGCAGCTTACTAGTTGGCGCAACTAATGAAAAACTGTTTTTT.

V gene TRBV3-1 (or the pseudogene TRBV3-2) combines with J gene TRBJ2-7; 7 positions match TRBD1. V trimming: 0 bases; J trimming: 6 bases; junction bases outside the gene matches: 5. This CDR3 comprises 14 residues. CDR1 and CDR2 from the germline V gene are LGHDT and YNNKEL (reference sequence). The CDR3 is CASSQETGRAEQYF. CDR3 in DNA: TGTGCCAGCAGCCAAGAGACAGGGAGAGCCGAGCAGTACTTC.

The rearrangement uses TRBV2 and TRBJ1-6, with D unclear. The CDR3 sequence is 14 residues long. V gave up 0 bases and J gave up 9 bases, with 9 bases separating them. CDR1 is SNHLY, CDR2 FYNNEI, per germline. Written as DNA, the CDR3 is TGTGCCAGCAGTGAAGCCCCACGGGTTTCACCCCTCCACTTT. Translating gives CASSEAPRVSPLHF.

V is TRBV19 and J is TRBJ1-1; TRBD1 matches at 7 bases. CDR1 LNHDA and CDR2 SQIVND come from the germline V gene (reference sequence). V lost 6 bases, J lost 0 bases, and 4 bases stayed unmatched. This CDR3 has 14 amino acids. CDR3 in DNA: TGTGCCAGTAGGGTGGGACAGTTGAACACTGAAGCTTTCTTT. It specifies CASRVGQLNTEAFF.

The V gene is TRBV7-3, the J gene TRBJ2-1; TRBD1 aligns across 7 bases. CDR3 length: 15 amino acids. Unmatched junction bases numbered 10, after V lost 4 bases and J lost 7 bases. Looked up from germline, CDR1 is SGHTA and CDR2 is FQGTGA. CDR3 bases: TGTGCCAGCAGCTCCCGACAGGGAAAATTGAATGAGCAGTTCTTC. Translating gives CASSSRQGKLNEQFF.

This chain connects TRBV6-5 to TRBJ2-7; 9 nucleotides line up with TRBD1. The length of the CDR3 is 14 residues. After removal of 6 bases from V and 1 base from J, the junction contained 4 bases not matched to a gene. CDR1 is MNHEY, CDR2 SVGAGI, per germline. The DNA for the CDR3 is TGTGCCAGCAGCGATGGACAGGGGTCCTACGAGCAGTACGTC. Amino acids: CASSDGQGSYEQYV.

The V and J genes are TRBV5-6 and TRBJ2-1, with TRBD1 as a possible D gene (6 bases). The CDR3 extends over 14 amino acids. Trimming stripped 3 bases from V and 9 bases from J, with 16 bases between. Germline CDR1 is SGHDT and CDR2 is YYEEEE. The CDR3 region has the DNA TGTGCCAGCAGCTCCAGGGGAGCCCAGGTTGAGCAGTTCTTC. Its protein is CASSSRGAQVEQFF. Together with reference TRBV5-6 and TRBJ2-1, the CDR3 gives the full variable domain: DAGVTQSPTHLIKTRGQQVTLRCSPKSGHDTVSWYQQALGQGPQFIFQYYEEEERQRGNFPDRFSGHQFPNYSSELNVNALLLGDSALYLCASSSRGAQVEQFFGPGTRLTVL.

The DNA for the CDR3 is TGTGCCTGGAGTGTACGGGCGGGCACCTACAATGAGCAGTTCTTC. It encodes CAWSVRAGTYNEQFF. This chain uses TRBV30 with TRBJ2-1, with a possible D match to TRBD2 (5 bases). The CDR3 length is 15 residues. The V end was cut by 0 bases, the J end by 2 bases, with 11 bases between. Looked up from germline, CDR1 is GTSNPN and CDR2 is SVGIG (reference sequence). Combining the CDR3 with reference TRBV30 and TRBJ2-1 gives the whole variable domain SQTIHQWPATLVQPVGSPLSLECTVEGTSNPNLYWYRQAAGRGLQLLFYSVGIGQISSEVPQNLSASRPQDRQFILSSKKLLLSDSGFYLCAWSVRAGTYNEQFFGPGTRLTVL.

J is TRBJ1-1 and V is TRBV7-3; D is perhaps TRBD1 (5 bases). The CDR3 consists of 12 residues. V gave up 5 bases and J gave up 6 bases, with 10 bases separating them. CDR1 is SGHTA, CDR2 FQGTGA, per germline. The CDR3 DNA reads TGTGCCAGCAGCCAGGGTACCCCTGAAGCTTTCTTT. Translated, it gives CASSQGTPEAFF.

This clone is a singleton in its sample. The V call is TRBV6-4, the J call TRBJ1-2; tentatively, D is TRBD1 (5 bases). Germline V gene lookup returns CDR1 MRHNA and CDR2 SNTAGT. The ends were cut back, 4 bases at V and 1 base at J, with 22 bases in the middle. This CDR3 has 18 amino acids. The CDR3 bases are TGTGCCAGCAGTGTCCCGACGGGGGACTCTCAGTTTAACTATGGCTACACCTTC. Residues: CASSVPTGDSQFNYGYTF.

The chain links TRBV15 to TRBJ2-1; 16 nucleotides match TRBD2. With 5 bases clipped from V and 10 bases from J, the junction kept 5 bases outside the gene matches. The V gene's germline CDR1 is LNHNV and CDR2 YYDKDF (reference sequence). CDR3 length: 15 residues. The chain's CDR3 is CATSGGLAGGKEQFF. The CDR3 nucleotides are TGTGCCACCAGCGGGGGACTAGCGGGGGGGAAGGAGCAGTTCTTC. Full variable domain (rest looked up from reference TRBV15 and TRBJ2-1): DAMVIQNPRYQVTQFGKPVTLSCSQTLNHNVMYWYQQKSSQAPKLLFHYYDKDFNNEADTPDNFQSRRPNTSFCFLDIRSPGLGDTAMYLCATSGGLAGGKEQFFGPGTRLTVL.